These 10 T cell receptor beta chains originate from one sample sequenced in a study of blood T cell repertoires in COVID-19. Generated by immunoSEQ multiplex PCR, the TCRdb table keeps only in-frame clones and is missing some. In the table there are 200,000 to 250,000 clones, 65% to 85% of which are singletons. Source material: PBMCs or T cells enriched from blood (not recorded which). These receptors came from a woman between 40 and 50 years old with acute COVID-19.

Only a few counts were recorded for this clone. The chain uses TRBV27 and TRBJ1-2, with D unclear. V was pared by 2 bases and J by 3 bases, with 7 bases between. This CDR3 has 13 residues. From germline, CDR1 is MNHEY and CDR2 SMNVEV (reference sequence). CDR3 coding DNA: TGTGCCAGCAGTTTAAAGAGGGACTATGGCTACACCTTC. The encoded protein is CASSLKRDYGYTF.

The J gene is TRBJ1-1, the V gene TRBV19; D remains ambiguous. CDR1 and CDR2 from the germline V gene are LNHDA and SQIVND (reference sequence). V dropped 8 bases and J dropped 3 bases, with 16 bases sitting between them. The CDR3 has 14 residues. The CDR3 reads CASHEAGSDTEAFF. DNA for the CDR3: TGTGCCAGTCATGAGGCCGGATCGGACACTGAAGCTTTCTTT.

The chain uses TRBV5-1 and TRBJ2-3, with D possibly matching TRBD2 (6 bases). The CDR3 loop spans 16 amino acids. CDR1 is SGHRS and CDR2 is YFSETQ in the germline V gene. Deletions cut 0 bases from V and 2 bases from J, with 13 bases between. In nucleotides, the CDR3 is TGCGCCAGCAGCTTGGGCCGGGGGTTTCCCACAGATACGCAGTATTTT. This codes for CASSLGRGFPTDTQYF.

The CDR3 is CASSLNSGTSDTQYF. The CDR3 region has the DNA TGTGCCAGCAGCTTAAATTCGGGGACTTCAGATACGCAGTATTTT. The chain has TRBV7-2 and TRBJ2-3; TRBD2 is a possible D gene (6 bases). Looked up from germline, CDR1 is SGHTA and CDR2 is FQGNSA. CDR3 length: 15 residues. The V gene lost 2 bases and the J gene lost 4 bases, with 13 bases spanning the gap. Full variable domain (missing parts from reference TRBV7-2 and TRBJ2-3): GAGVSQSPSNKVTEKGKDVELRCDPISGHTALYWYRQSLGQGLEFLIYFQGNSAPDKSGLPSDRFSAERTGGSVSTLTIQRTQQEDSAVYLCASSLNSGTSDTQYFGPGTRLTVL.

The chain recombines TRBV28 with TRBJ1-2; D perhaps matches TRBD1 (6 bases). V was cut by 6 bases and J by 8 bases, with 22 bases left in between. Germline V gene lookup returns CDR1 MDHEN and CDR2 SYDVKM. The CDR3 contains 15 residues. CDR3 in amino acids: CASSPFRAGGGGYTF. CDR3 bases: TGTGCCAGCAGCCCTTTCCGGGCGGGGGGGGGCGGCTACACCTTC.

This sequence joins TRBV5-4 and TRBJ1-4; tentatively, D is TRBD1 (5 bases). The germline V gene has CDR1 SGHNT and CDR2 YYREEE (reference sequence). The germline V and J ends were trimmed by 1 base and 8 bases, with 15 bases remaining between them. This CDR3 comprises 15 residues. As DNA, the CDR3 is TGTGCCAGCAGCTTGTCTCAGGGCTCAGGCGAAAAACTGTTTTTT. Its translation is CASSLSQGSGEKLFF.

This sequence joins TRBV5-1 and TRBJ2-6, with 8 nucleotides matching TRBD1. The ends lost 4 bases at V and 4 bases at J; junction bases unmatched: 7. The germline V gene has CDR1 SGHRS and CDR2 YFSETQ. This CDR3 comprises 16 residues. The CDR3 loop reads CASSRSGGAGANVLTF. The CDR3 nucleotides are TGCGCCAGCAGCCGATCAGGGGGCGCGGGGGCCAACGTCCTGACTTTC.

The V call is TRBV7-3, the J call TRBJ2-1; D may be TRBD2 (6 bases). The CDR3 sequence is 15 residues long. CDR1 is SGHTA, CDR2 FQGTGA, per germline. V shed 6 bases and J shed 7 bases, with 19 bases lying between them. DNA for the CDR3: TGTGCCAGCAGTCCTACTAGCACCAAACTGAATGAGCAGTTCTTC. It yields the protein CASSPTSTKLNEQFF.

This rearrangement joins TRBV11-2 to TRBJ2-1, with D possibly being TRBD2 (5 bases). The CDR3 is 14 amino acids. The V end was cut by 5 bases, the J end by 3 bases, with 11 bases between. Germline V gene data show CDR1 as SGHAT and CDR2 as FQNNGV. Here the CDR3 DNA reads TGTGCCAGCAGCCCGAGGGCGGACTACAATGAGCAGTTCTTC. Encoded protein: CASSPRADYNEQFF.

In this sample, this clone turned up a few times. V gene TRBV27 combines with J gene TRBJ2-1; 8 bases agree with TRBD2. The CDR3 runs 15 residues. Germline trimming cut 5 bases from V and 4 bases from J; bases unmatched to any gene: 7. Germline-derived CDR1 and CDR2 are MNHEY and SMNVEV (reference sequence). The CDR3 loop is CASSPQTSVYNEQFF. The CDR3 bases are TGTGCCAGCAGTCCCCAGACTAGCGTATACAATGAGCAGTTCTTC.